This is a list of T cell receptor beta chains from one sample in a study of T cells in Graves' hyperthyroidism and ophthalmopathy. TCRdb processed the multiplex PCR reads anew with MiXCR; each CDR3 protein has one entry. This sample has under 450,000 distinct CDR3 sequences, with approximately 14% found just once. Material for sequencing was blood. The receptors derive from a woman aged 18-29 years with Graves' hyperthyroidism. The CDR3 runs from the conserved cysteine through the conserved F or W.

j_gene: TRBJ1-4; v_gene: TRBV28; CDR3aa: CASSFIAGTNEKLFF
j_gene: TRBJ1-1; v_gene: TRBV20-1; CDR3aa: CSAGSGGSTEAFF
j_gene: TRBJ2-4; v_gene: TRBV20-1; CDR3aa: CSARDPTGSGSKNIQYF
j_gene: TRBJ1-5; v_gene: TRBV6-2/TRBV6-3; CDR3aa: CASRKQGGGKPQHF
j_gene: TRBJ1-6; v_gene: TRBV12-3/TRBV12-4; CDR3aa: CASSLANSPLHF
j_gene: TRBJ1-2; v_gene: TRBV3-1; CDR3aa: CASSQEGVTNYGYTF
j_gene: TRBJ2-1; v_gene: TRBV6-1; CDR3aa: CASSSWEGSYNEQFF
j_gene: TRBJ2-1; v_gene: TRBV3-1; CDR3aa: CASSQADRDNEQFF
j_gene: TRBJ1-5; v_gene: TRBV6-5; CDR3aa: CASSYGIPPQPQHF
j_gene: TRBJ2-7; v_gene: TRBV20-1; CDR3aa: CSARERTYEQYF
j_gene: TRBJ2-5; v_gene: TRBV20-1; CDR3aa: CSARVRGGHQETQYF
j_gene: TRBJ2-7; v_gene: TRBV6-2/TRBV6-3; CDR3aa: CASSYSILAGVFSSDEQYF
j_gene: TRBJ1-1; v_gene: TRBV20-1; CDR3aa: CSAYSGTRLSSEAFF
j_gene: TRBJ2-7; v_gene: TRBV6-2/TRBV6-3; CDR3aa: CASKLNSGYEQYF
j_gene: TRBJ1-2; v_gene: TRBV5-6; CDR3aa: CASSSPESGHYGYTF
j_gene: TRBJ2-1; v_gene: TRBV5-1; CDR3aa: CASSLTGFAEQFF
j_gene: TRBJ2-5; v_gene: TRBV7-2; CDR3aa: CASSFREREETQYF
j_gene: TRBJ2-5; v_gene: TRBV7-9; CDR3aa: CASSFLGGALMYQETQYF
j_gene: TRBJ2-5; v_gene: TRBV9; CDR3aa: CASSVGGGGAGETQYF
j_gene: TRBJ1-1; v_gene: TRBV19; CDR3aa: CASSTFYRGTTNTEAFF
j_gene: TRBJ1-2; v_gene: TRBV28; CDR3aa: CASSTGNYGYTF
j_gene: TRBJ1-6; v_gene: TRBV7-2; CDR3aa: CASSLIGTGYSPLHF
j_gene: TRBJ2-7; v_gene: TRBV6-2/TRBV6-3; CDR3aa: CASSGTGPYEQYF
j_gene: TRBJ1-1; v_gene: TRBV20-1; CDR3aa: CSAREDGFGAFF
j_gene: TRBJ1-4; v_gene: TRBV15; CDR3aa: CATSRLGGIREKLFF
j_gene: TRBJ1-5; v_gene: TRBV5-6; CDR3aa: CASSSDGGLTGQPQHF
j_gene: TRBJ1-5; v_gene: TRBV19; CDR3aa: CASKGAGQGSRRNQPQHF
j_gene: TRBJ2-5; v_gene: TRBV10-1; CDR3aa: CASSESSGSAETQYF
j_gene: TRBJ2-1; v_gene: TRBV7-2; CDR3aa: CASSVSGSPYNEQFF
j_gene: TRBJ1-1; v_gene: TRBV10-3; CDR3aa: CAISTGTGPNTEAFF
j_gene: TRBJ2-7; v_gene: TRBV5-5; CDR3aa: CASSFVRTSGRYEQYF
j_gene: TRBJ2-1; v_gene: TRBV18; CDR3aa: CASSPPPTGVINEQFF
j_gene: TRBJ2-5; v_gene: TRBV7-8; CDR3aa: CATPRRRFKGETQYF
j_gene: TRBJ2-7; v_gene: TRBV20-1; CDR3aa: CSASGGPPYEQYF
j_gene: TRBJ1-4; v_gene: TRBV27; CDR3aa: CASSPSAQTNEKLFF
j_gene: TRBJ1-1; v_gene: TRBV27; CDR3aa: CASSLGGLGTEAFF
j_gene: TRBJ1-1; v_gene: TRBV5-1; CDR3aa: CASSSTGDPEAFF
j_gene: TRBJ2-5; v_gene: TRBV20-1; CDR3aa: CSATDMGAGETQYF
j_gene: TRBJ1-2; v_gene: TRBV10-1; CDR3aa: CASSQGLNYGYTF
j_gene: TRBJ2-3; v_gene: TRBV18; CDR3aa: CASSRASGTDTQYF
j_gene: TRBJ1-6; v_gene: TRBV27; CDR3aa: CASTRRGRGTGSPLHF
j_gene: TRBJ1-5; v_gene: TRBV7-6; CDR3aa: CASSPTRAGGSNQPQHF
j_gene: TRBJ1-5; v_gene: TRBV3-1; CDR3aa: CASSHKQNQPQHF
j_gene: TRBJ2-7; v_gene: TRBV4-1; CDR3aa: CASSQGALSYEQYF
j_gene: TRBJ1-5; v_gene: TRBV6-1; CDR3aa: CASSERWEDDQPQHF
j_gene: TRBJ2-1; v_gene: TRBV6-6; CDR3aa: CASSYGGTSGRWGGQFF
j_gene: TRBJ1-5; v_gene: TRBV9; CDR3aa: CASPDLRGYSNQPQHF
j_gene: TRBJ2-3; v_gene: TRBV12-3/TRBV12-4; CDR3aa: CASSFLAGVEDTQYF
j_gene: TRBJ2-3; v_gene: TRBV5-1; CDR3aa: CASSLIGRGTDTQYF
j_gene: TRBJ2-1; v_gene: TRBV29-1; CDR3aa: CSVDRQESSYNEQFF
j_gene: TRBJ2-2; v_gene: TRBV2; CDR3aa: CASRAFGGELFF
j_gene: TRBJ1-2; v_gene: TRBV20-1; CDR3aa: CSARGAEGYTF
j_gene: TRBJ2-5; v_gene: TRBV7-3; CDR3aa: CASSLSSLETQYF
j_gene: TRBJ2-3; v_gene: TRBV19; CDR3aa: CASRKSGTKTDTQYF
j_gene: TRBJ2-7; v_gene: TRBV9; CDR3aa: CASSVDGTGYEQYF
j_gene: TRBJ2-5; v_gene: TRBV15; CDR3aa: CATSRGGRLETQYF
j_gene: TRBJ1-1; v_gene: TRBV15; CDR3aa: CATSSSLGLKNTEAFF
j_gene: TRBJ2-4; v_gene: TRBV5-5; CDR3aa: CASSLDEPTPSTINIQYF